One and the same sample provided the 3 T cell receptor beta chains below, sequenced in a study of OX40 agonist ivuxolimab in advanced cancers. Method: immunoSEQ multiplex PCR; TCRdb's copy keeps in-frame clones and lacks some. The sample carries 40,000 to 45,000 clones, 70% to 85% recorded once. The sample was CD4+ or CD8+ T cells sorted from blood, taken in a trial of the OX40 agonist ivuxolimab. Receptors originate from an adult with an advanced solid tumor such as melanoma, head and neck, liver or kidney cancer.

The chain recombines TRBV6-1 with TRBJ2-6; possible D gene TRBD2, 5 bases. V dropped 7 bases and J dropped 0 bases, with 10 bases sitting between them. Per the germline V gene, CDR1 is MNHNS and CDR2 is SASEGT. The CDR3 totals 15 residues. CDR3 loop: CASNWENSGANVLTF. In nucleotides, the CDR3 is TGTGCCAGCAATTGGGAGAACTCTGGGGCCAACGTCCTGACTTTC.

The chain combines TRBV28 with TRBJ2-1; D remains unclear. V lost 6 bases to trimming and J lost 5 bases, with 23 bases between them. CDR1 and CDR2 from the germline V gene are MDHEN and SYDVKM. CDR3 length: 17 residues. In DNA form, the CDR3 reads TGTGCCAGCAGCTCGACTTTGTGGGGAATCCTAGACAATGAGCAGTTCTTC. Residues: CASSSTLWGILDNEQFF.

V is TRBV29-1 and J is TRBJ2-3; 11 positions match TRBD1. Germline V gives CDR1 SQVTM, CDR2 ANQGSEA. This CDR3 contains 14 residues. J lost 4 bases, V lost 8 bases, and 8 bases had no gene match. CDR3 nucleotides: TGCAGCCTACGGAGGACAGGGGGCGCAGATACGCAGTATTTT. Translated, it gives CSLRRTGGADTQYF.